These 26 T cell receptor beta chains were sequenced from one sample in a study of PD-1 blockade in classical Hodgkin lymphoma. Every patient relapsed after autologous stem cell transplantation, and brentuximab vedotin exposure varied. Produced via immunoSEQ multiplex PCR; TCRdb's table is partial and in-frame only. The sample yields roughly 24,000 clones, 80% seen once. Material: peripheral blood mononuclear cells (PBMCs), obtained before the second cycle of nivolumab. These receptors originate from a human donor with classical Hodgkin lymphoma.

The rearrangement uses TRBV28 and TRBJ2-1, with a possible D match to TRBD2 (6 bases). The germline V and J ends were trimmed by 5 bases and 4 bases, with 21 bases remaining between them. The CDR3 runs 17 residues. Germline CDR1 and CDR2: MDHEN and SYDVKM. CDR3 in DNA: TGTGCCAGCAGTCCTCTCAAGACAGTAGCGGTTTACAATGAGCAGTTCTTC. Translating it yields CASSPLKTVAVYNEQFF. The variable domain in full, with the rest retrieved from reference TRBV28 and TRBJ2-1, is DVKVTQSSRYLVKRTGEKVFLECVQDMDHENMFWYRQDPGLGLRLIYFSYDVKMKEKGDIPEGYSVSREKKERFSLILESASTNQTSMYLCASSPLKTVAVYNEQFFGPGTRLTVL.

The chain is built from TRBV19 and TRBJ1-2; TRBD1 is a possible D gene (5 bases). Per the germline V gene, CDR1 is LNHDA and CDR2 is SQIVND (reference sequence). The CDR3 spans 16 residues. V was clipped by 7 bases and J by 5 bases, with 23 bases between them. The CDR3 DNA reads TGTGCCAGTACCCGATCTGGGGCAGACCCGGGGTATGGCTACACCTTC. Translating it yields CASTRSGADPGYGYTF.

The chain links TRBV7-2 to TRBJ1-1; 8 nucleotides agree with TRBD1. Germline V gives CDR1 SGHTA, CDR2 FQGNSA. The CDR3 length is 15 residues. With V trimmed by 5 bases and J by 0 bases, 5 bases remained unmatched. This chain's CDR3 is CASSIRTGLNTEAFF. The DNA for the CDR3 is TGTGCCAGCAGCATCAGGACAGGGCTGAACACTGAAGCTTTCTTT.

This chain joins TRBV6-1 and TRBJ2-2; the D is unclear. The germline CDR1 and CDR2 sequences are MNHNS and SASEGT. The CDR3 covers 13 residues. The V gene lost 1 base and the J gene lost 5 bases, with 5 bases spanning the gap. The CDR3 region is CASSEVGTGELFF. CDR3 nucleotide sequence: TGTGCCAGCAGTGAAGTGGGGACCGGGGAGCTGTTTTTT.

This clone was seen a few times. The genes are TRBV23-1 and TRBJ1-2, with 8 bases aligning to TRBD1. TRBV23-1 is sorted into the ORF group, with uncertain function. The CDR3 runs to 14 residues. J was trimmed by 4 bases and V by 10 bases; bases with no gene match: 11. Here the CDR3 reads CATRRQGPLYGYTF. As DNA, the CDR3 is TGCGCCACCAGAAGACAGGGGCCTCTCTATGGCTACACCTTC.

V and J are TRBV6-6 and TRBJ2-3; 14 positions agree with TRBD2. With 6 bases clipped from V and 3 bases from J, the junction kept 5 bases outside the gene matches. The CDR3 covers 16 residues. The germline V gene has CDR1 MNHNY and CDR2 SVGAGI (reference sequence). CDR3 region: CASRTSGRAPTDTQYF. CDR3 DNA sequence: TGTGCCAGCAGGACTAGCGGGAGGGCCCCGACAGATACGCAGTATTTT.

This chain links TRBV7-9 with TRBJ2-2; either TRBD1 or TRBD2 may supply D (5 bases each). Germline V CDR1 and CDR2: SEHNR, FQNEAQ (reference sequence). Trimming cost V 3 bases and J 6 bases, with 8 bases left between them. The CDR3 loop spans 13 amino acids. This CDR3 is CASSFQGPGELFF. The DNA for the CDR3 is TGTGCCAGCAGCTTCCAGGGACCCGGGGAGCTGTTTTTT.

This chain connects TRBV25-1 to TRBJ2-3; D unresolved. CDR1 and CDR2 (germline): MGHDK, SYGVNS. The CDR3 contains 15 residues. V shed 0 bases and J shed 1 base, with 8 bases lying between them. The CDR3 reads CASSEYLTGTDTQYF. The CDR3 region has the DNA TGTGCCAGCAGTGAATATCTGACTGGCACAGATACGCAGTATTTT.

Concerning this clone: Other DNA sequences in the same sample also yield this CDR3. CDR3 bases: TGTGCCAGTAGTATTCAGGGAGGGACTGAAGCTTTCTTT. It specifies CASSIQGGTEAFF. The chain uses TRBV19 and TRBJ1-1; perhaps TRBD1 as D (5 bases). The CDR3 covers 13 residues. V gave up 3 bases and J gave up 5 bases, with 10 bases separating them. CDR1 and CDR2 (germline): LNHDA, SQIVND (reference sequence).

This clone was found once. The rearrangement links TRBV5-5 to TRBJ1-6; weak D call: TRBD1 (6 bases). V was cut by 4 bases and J by 7 bases, with 21 bases left in between. In germline, CDR1 is SGHKS, CDR2 YYEKEE (reference sequence). The CDR3 consists of 17 residues. The DNA of the CDR3 is TGTGCCAGCAGCCTGGGGGGCGCGCTTTTCGGAAATTCACCCCTCCACTTT. Translated, it gives CASSLGGALFGNSPLHF.

This clone appeared a single time. The gene calls are TRBV7-8 and TRBJ2-1, with D unresolved. The V end was cut by 2 bases, the J end by 5 bases, with 10 bases between. This CDR3 is 14 amino acids long. Germline CDR1 SGHVS, CDR2 FQNEAQ. CDR3 loop: CASSLYELHNEQFF. In DNA, the CDR3 is TGTGCCAGCAGCTTATATGAACTACACAATGAGCAGTTCTTC.

The chain joins TRBV7-9 to TRBJ2-1; TRBD1 matches at 10 bases. Germline assignment: CDR1 SEHNR and CDR2 FQNEAQ (reference sequence). The CDR3 runs 15 residues. The ends lost 5 bases at V and 6 bases at J; junction bases unmatched: 7. CDR3 amino acids: CASSQTGTGVNEQFF. The CDR3 DNA follows: TGTGCCAGCAGCCAAACTGGGACAGGGGTCAATGAGCAGTTCTTC. The variable domain in full, completed from reference TRBV7-9 and TRBJ2-1, reads DTGVSQNPRHKITKRGQNVTFRCDPISEHNRLYWYRQTLGQGPEFLTYFQNEAQLEKSRLLSDRFSAERPKGSFSTLEIQRTEQGDSAMYLCASSQTGTGVNEQFFGPGTRLTVL.

The rearrangement links TRBV19 to TRBJ2-5; 13 bases match TRBD2. This CDR3 spans 16 amino acids. The trim removed 3 bases at V and 4 bases at J, leaving 5 bases unmatched. Germline values: CDR1 LNHDA, CDR2 SQIVND (reference sequence). The CDR3 here is CASSIRTSGSGETQYF. The CDR3 DNA is TGTGCCAGTAGTATCCGGACTAGCGGGAGTGGAGAGACCCAGTACTTC.

For this clone: Other DNA variants within this sample encode the same CDR3. The V gene is TRBV28, the J gene TRBJ2-5; no definite D call. Trimming removed 1 base from V and 4 bases from J, with 7 bases in between. The CDR3 contains 13 residues. CDR1 MDHEN and CDR2 SYDVKM come from the germline V gene. In DNA, the CDR3 is TGTGCCAGCAGTTTATTGGGTATAGAGACCCAGTACTTC. Translating gives CASSLLGIETQYF.

By share, this clone counts as medium-sized. This rearrangement joins TRBV6-4 to TRBJ2-3; 10 bases are shared with TRBD2. J lost 4 bases, V lost 5 bases, and 6 bases had no gene match. The CDR3 contains 15 residues. The germline V gene encodes CDR1 MRHNA and CDR2 SNTAGT. The CDR3, as DNA: TGTGCCAGCAGTAGAGCGGGAGGGCCACCAGATACGCAGTATTTT. As protein: CASSRAGGPPDTQYF.

This clone was recorded once. The rearrangement links TRBV18 to TRBJ2-7; D may be TRBD1 (5 bases). CDR3 length: 13 residues. V dropped 2 bases and J dropped 6 bases, with 11 bases sitting between them. In germline, CDR1 is KGHSH, CDR2 LQKENI. CDR3 sequence (DNA): TGTGCCAGCTCACCAGGCAGGGATCGCGAGCAGTACTTC. This codes for CASSPGRDREQYF.

This clone was found once. The V gene is TRBV6-5, the J gene TRBJ2-7, with D uncertain. Trimming cost V 0 bases and J 6 bases, with 18 bases left between them. CDR1 and CDR2 (germline): MNHEY, SVGAGI. The CDR3 loop spans 16 amino acids. The CDR3: CASSYSLSTLPIEQYF. CDR3 bases: TGTGCCAGCAGTTACTCGCTCTCTACCCTGCCCATCGAGCAGTACTTC.

V gene TRBV6-6 combines with J gene TRBJ2-1, with a possible D match to TRBD1 (6 bases). Trimming left V 11 bases short and J 16 bases short, with 21 bases between. Per the germline V gene, CDR1 is MNHNY and CDR2 is SVGAGI (reference sequence). This CDR3 contains 11 residues. CDR3 DNA: TGTGCCTCAGCAGGTGGGCAGGGGCTTTTCTTC. Its protein product is CASAGGQGLFF.

This chain connects TRBV6-1 to TRBJ2-7; tentatively, D is TRBD2 (6 bases). V was cut by 5 bases and J by 1 base, with 12 bases left in between. CDR3 length equals 14 residues. In germline, CDR1 is MNHNS, CDR2 SASEGT. CDR3 region: CASSLKAGSYEQYF. For the CDR3, the DNA is TGTGCCAGCAGTCTCAAGGCGGGGTCCTACGAGCAGTACTTC.

The chain uses TRBV6-5 and TRBJ2-7; D call uncertain. The germline V and J ends were trimmed by 5 bases and 5 bases, with 10 bases remaining between them. The germline CDR1 and CDR2 sequences are MNHEY and SVGAGI. This CDR3 region has 12 residues. CDR3 sequence: CASSTSRDEQYF. For the CDR3, the DNA is TGTGCCAGCAGTACCTCTAGGGACGAGCAGTACTTC.

This chain connects TRBV10-3 to TRBJ2-1, with TRBD2 identical over 11 bases. Per the germline V gene, CDR1 is ENHRY and CDR2 is SYGVKD. The ends lost 10 bases at V and 4 bases at J; junction bases unmatched: 9. This CDR3 spans 15 amino acids. CDR3 amino acids: CASFPGTSGYNEQFF. The CDR3 region has the DNA TGTGCCAGTTTCCCTGGGACTAGCGGTTACAATGAGCAGTTCTTC.

This chain links TRBV6-6 with TRBJ1-5, with D uncertain. V lost 0 bases and J lost 6, with 3 bases in between. The CDR3 runs to 12 residues. Germline V gene sequence: CDR1 MNHNY, CDR2 SVGAGI (reference sequence). In DNA form, the CDR3 reads TGTGCCAGCAGTTACTCGCTTCAGCCCCAGCATTTT. It yields the protein CASSYSLQPQHF.

The chain carries TRBV7-2 and TRBJ2-2; D may be TRBD2 (5 bases). The ends were cut back, 6 bases at V and 0 bases at J, with 8 bases in the middle. The CDR3 covers 14 residues. Germline values: CDR1 SGHTA, CDR2 FQGNSA. Here the CDR3 DNA reads TGTGCCAGCAGAATGGACTCGAACACCGGGGAGCTGTTTTTT. This encodes CASRMDSNTGELFF.

This chain connects TRBV27 to TRBJ2-2; no clear D gene. V dropped 3 bases and J dropped 0 bases, with 14 bases sitting between them. Germline lookup yields CDR1 MNHEY and CDR2 SMNVEV (reference sequence). This CDR3 spans 17 amino acids. The CDR3 sequence is CASSFFPPDANTGELFF. The CDR3 DNA reads TGTGCCAGCAGTTTTTTTCCCCCCGATGCGAACACCGGGGAGCTGTTTTTT.

The CDR3 loop is CASSSKQNTGELFF. The DNA of the CDR3 is TGTGCCAGCAGTTCCAAACAGAACACCGGGGAGCTGTTTTTT. This chain uses TRBV6-1 with TRBJ2-2; D uncertain. This CDR3 is 14 amino acids long. Per germline, CDR1 MNHNS and CDR2 SASEGT. Trimming took 5 bases from V and 1 from J, leaving 8 bases between them.

This clone was counted a single time. The rearrangement joins TRBV19 to TRBJ2-7, with a tentative D call TRBD1 (5 bases). The germline V gene has CDR1 LNHDA and CDR2 SQIVND (reference sequence). Trimming shortened V by 3 bases and J by 2 bases, and 14 bases separated the two germline ends. The CDR3 sequence is 15 residues long. Written as DNA, the CDR3 is TGTGCCAGTAGTATCTGGCAGGGCATACCCTACGAGCAGTACTTC. Translated, it gives CASSIWQGIPYEQYF.